The rows below give T cell receptor beta chains drawn from one sample of a study of T cell changes during pregnancy in multiple sclerosis. Produced via immunoSEQ multiplex PCR; TCRdb's table is partial and in-frame only. The sample holds tens of thousands of clones, roughly 90% seen once. Sequenced material: CD8+ T cells from peripheral blood mononuclear cells, taken before pregnancy. The receptors shown here come from a female donor with multiple sclerosis, enrolled in a pregnancy study. Both conserved end residues are part of each CDR3. A D gene is named only where the DNA matches it firmly. Expanded clones are given a class, and other clones once, few, many or no size at all.

J gene	clone size	V gene	CDR3 length	D gene	CDR3 protein	CDR3 DNA
TRBJ2-1	-	TRBV19	13	-	CASSPRHLYEQFF	TGTGCCAGTAGTCCGAGGCACCTCTATGAGCAGTTCTTC
TRBJ2-7	-	TRBV9	15	TRBD2	CASSLTSGGSYEQYF	TGTGCCAGCAGCCTCACTAGCGGGGGGTCCTACGAGCAGTACTTC
TRBJ1-1	-	TRBV19	13	-	CASTDRKNTEAFF	TGTGCCAGTACCGACAGGAAGAACACTGAAGCTTTCTTT
TRBJ1-6	-	TRBV5-5	14	-	CASSIPAGDSPLHF	TGTGCCAGCAGCATCCCCGCCGGTGATTCACCCCTCCACTTT
TRBJ2-7	-	TRBV28	14	TRBD1	CASNPGTGAYEQYF	TGTGCCAGCAACCCCGGGACAGGGGCCTACGAGCAGTACTTC
TRBJ2-3	-	TRBV19	18	TRBD2	CASSIDLGVAGRTDTQYF	TGTGCCAGTAGTATAGATCTAGGAGTAGCGGGACGCACAGATACGCAGTATTTT
TRBJ2-2	-	TRBV11-2	16	TRBD1	CASSSFDRGFTGELFF	TGTGCCAGCAGCTCGTTCGACAGGGGATTCACCGGGGAGCTGTTTTTT
TRBJ2-1	once	TRBV28	11	-	CASRTLREQFF	TGTGCCAGCAGGACCCTCAGGGAGCAGTTCTTC
TRBJ2-5	-	TRBV7-8	15	TRBD1	CASSLVDRGAETQYF	TGTGCCAGCAGCTTAGTTGACAGGGGTGCAGAGACCCAGTACTTC
TRBJ2-3	-	TRBV6-5	15	-	CASSFLDSGTDTQYF	TGTGCCAGCAGTTTCCTCGACAGCGGCACAGATACGCAGTATTTT
TRBJ2-7	-	TRBV27	14	TRBD1	CASSLGTGAYEQYF	TGTGCCAGCAGTCTCGGGACAGGAGCCTACGAGCAGTACTTC
TRBJ2-7	-	TRBV27	13	-	CASSTTASYEQYF	TGTGCCAGCAGTACGACAGCTTCCTACGAGCAGTACTTC
TRBJ2-1	-	TRBV7-9	16	TRBD2	CASSPSTSGRNNEQFF	TGTGCCAGCAGCCCGTCGACTAGCGGGAGAAACAATGAGCAGTTCTTC
TRBJ1-2	-	TRBV29-1	12	-	CSAKDSLYGYTF	TGCAGCGCCAAGGACAGCCTCTATGGCTACACCTTC
TRBJ1-1	-	TRBV5-1	13	-	CASTEDVGTEAFF	TGCGCCAGCACGGAGGACGTGGGCACTGAAGCTTTCTTT
TRBJ2-1	-	TRBV6-5	13	TRBD2	CASSYSVGGPEFF	TGTGCCAGCAGTTACTCGGTGGGAGGGCCTGAGTTCTTC
TRBJ1-1	-	TRBV6-5	13	-	CASSPQLNTEAFF	TGTGCCAGCAGTCCACAGCTGAACACTGAAGCTTTCTTT
TRBJ2-7	-	TRBV2	15	TRBD2	CASSEGTSGYYEQYF	TGTGCCAGCAGTGAAGGGACTAGTGGGTACTACGAGCAGTACTTC
TRBJ1-5	-	TRBV27	15	-	CASSFSRYGNQPQHF	TGTGCCAGCAGTTTCTCCAGGTACGGCAATCAGCCCCAGCATTTT
TRBJ2-3	-	TRBV5-1	17	TRBD2	CASSFGLAGGFTDTQYF	TGCGCCAGCAGCTTCGGACTAGCGGGAGGTTTTACAGATACGCAGTATTTT
TRBJ1-5	large	TRBV18	17	TRBD1	CASSLFRQGSSNQPQHF	TGTGCCAGCTCACTCTTCAGACAGGGCTCTAGCAATCAGCCCCAGCATTTT
TRBJ1-2	-	TRBV5-1	16	-	CASSPFVRGSNYGYTF	TGCGCCAGCAGCCCTTTTGTTAGGGGGAGTAACTATGGCTACACCTTC
TRBJ1-1	-	TRBV5-4	14	-	CASSLYGPDTEAFF	TGTGCCAGCAGCTTGTATGGGCCTGACACTGAAGCTTTCTTT
TRBJ1-1	-	TRBV5-6	12	-	CASSYGQNEAFF	TGTGCCAGCAGCTACGGACAGAATGAAGCTTTCTTT
TRBJ2-7	-	TRBV7-9	12	-	CASSFQGNEQYF	TGTGCCAGCAGCTTTCAGGGGAACGAGCAGTACTTC
TRBJ2-1	-	TRBV9	15	-	CASSASGTLSGEQFF	TGTGCCAGCAGCGCATCCGGGACTTTAAGCGGTGAGCAGTTCTTC
TRBJ1-1	-	TRBV5-4	15	-	CASSLYTGTNTEAFF	TGTGCCAGCAGCTTGTATACAGGGACGAACACTGAAGCTTTCTTT
TRBJ2-5	-	TRBV7-6	14	-	CASSTGGIVETQYF	TGTGCCAGCAGCACGGGCGGGATAGTGGAGACCCAGTACTTC
TRBJ1-1	-	TRBV5-1	16	TRBD1	CASSLRTGGMNTEAFF	TGCGCCAGCAGCTTAAGGACAGGGGGCATGAACACTGAAGCTTTCTTT
TRBJ2-7	-	TRBV2	14	TRBD1	CASRPRDRLYEQYF	TGTGCCAGCAGACCCCGGGACAGACTTTACGAGCAGTACTTC
TRBJ1-1	-	TRBV27	13	-	CASSYRANTEAFF	TGTGCCAGCAGCTACAGGGCCAACACTGAAGCTTTCTTT
TRBJ1-1	-	TRBV5-1	14	TRBD1	CASSSPGQDTEAFF	TGCGCCAGCAGCTCACCGGGACAGGACACTGAAGCTTTCTTT
TRBJ1-2	-	TRBV27	14	-	CASSETADYYGYTF	TGTGCCAGCAGTGAGACTGCCGACTACTATGGCTACACCTTC
TRBJ1-2	-	TRBV5-6	15	-	CASSLVEQGKSGYTF	TGTGCCAGCAGCTTGGTCGAACAGGGCAAATCTGGCTACACCTTC
TRBJ2-2	-	TRBV28	15	-	CASSFGERYTGELFF	TGTGCCAGCAGTTTCGGGGAGCGTTATACCGGGGAGCTGTTTTTT
TRBJ2-1	-	TRBV27	15	TRBD2	CASSSSGGARNEQFF	TGTGCCAGCAGCTCTAGCGGGGGGGCCCGCAATGAGCAGTTCTTC
TRBJ1-1	-	TRBV2	16	-	CASSEWGGAKNTEAFF	TGTGCCAGCAGTGAATGGGGGGGGGCAAAGAACACTGAAGCTTTCTTT
TRBJ2-7	-	TRBV6-1	15	-	CASSEVGLSSREQYF	TGTGCCAGCAGTGAAGTCGGACTCTCCAGCCGGGAGCAGTACTTC
TRBJ2-3	-	TRBV5-1	17	-	CASSLHGGGLSTDTQYF	TGCGCCAGCAGCCTCCATGGGGGGGGCCTGAGCACAGATACGCAGTATTTT
TRBJ1-4	-	TRBV27	13	-	CASSGPSGEKLFF	TGTGCCAGCAGCGGCCCCTCGGGTGAAAAACTGTTTTTT
TRBJ1-3	-	TRBV9	13	-	CASSPVSGNTIYF	TGTGCCAGCAGCCCCGTGTCTGGAAACACCATATATTTT
TRBJ2-7	-	TRBV5-1	14	TRBD1	CASSSGTGTYEQYF	TGCGCCAGCAGCTCAGGGACAGGGACCTACGAGCAGTACTTC
TRBJ2-7	-	TRBV4-1	12	-	CASSQDGYEQYF	TGCGCCAGCAGCCAAGACGGGTACGAGCAGTACTTC
TRBJ1-6	-	TRBV27	14	TRBD1	CASSLGTGSPALHF	TGTGCCAGCAGTTTAGGGACAGGGTCGCCGGCCCTCCACTTT
TRBJ1-2	-	TRBV5-4	15	-	CASSSRDTTNYGYTF	TGTGCCAGCAGCTCTAGGGACACGACTAACTATGGCTACACCTTC
TRBJ1-1	once	TRBV27	15	-	CASSLSRGVRTEAFF	TGTGCCAGCAGTTTATCCCGGGGGGTCCGAACTGAAGCTTTCTTT
TRBJ1-4	-	TRBV20-1	11	-	CSAAFREKLFF	TGCAGTGCTGCCTTTAGAGAAAAACTGTTTTTT
TRBJ2-6	-	TRBV7-8	17	-	CASNPFGGRTGANVLTF	TGTGCCAGCAACCCATTCGGGGGGCGAACTGGGGCCAACGTCCTGACTTTC
TRBJ1-3	-	TRBV2	18	-	CASSDTLLGGRSGNTIYF	TGTGCCAGCAGTGACACCCTATTAGGGGGTAGGAGTGGAAACACCATATATTTT
TRBJ2-2	-	TRBV6-6	15	TRBD2	CASTKSGGDFGELFF	TGTGCCAGCACCAAAAGCGGGGGGGATTTCGGGGAGCTGTTTTTT
TRBJ2-1	-	TRBV14	17	TRBD1	CASSQEFGEGAYNEQFF	TGTGCCAGCAGCCAAGAATTTGGTGAGGGGGCTTACAATGAGCAGTTCTTC
TRBJ2-1	-	TRBV5-1	15	-	CASSLYSGDRGEQFF	TGCGCCAGCAGCCTGTATAGCGGTGATAGGGGTGAGCAGTTCTTC
TRBJ2-1	once	TRBV6-4	15	TRBD2	CASSVTSGTYNEQFF	TGTGCCAGCAGCGTGACTAGCGGTACCTACAATGAGCAGTTCTTC
TRBJ2-3	-	TRBV7-9	16	TRBD1	CASSPQDRPYTDTQYF	TGTGCCAGCAGCCCTCAGGACAGGCCTTACACAGATACGCAGTATTTT
TRBJ2-7	-	TRBV7-2	15	TRBD1	CASSAKQGAGYEQYF	TGTGCCAGCAGCGCAAAACAGGGGGCAGGATACGAGCAGTACTTC
TRBJ1-1	few	TRBV7-9	13	-	CASSPGRGTEAFF	TGTGCCAGCAGCCCGGGCAGGGGCACTGAAGCTTTCTTT
TRBJ1-2	medium-sized	TRBV9	14	TRBD1	CASSGTGTGSRYTF	TGTGCCAGCAGCGGTACCGGGACAGGCTCCCGCTACACCTTC
TRBJ1-2	-	TRBV27	13	-	CASSWGRDYGYTF	TGTGCCAGCAGTTGGGGGAGGGACTATGGCTACACCTTC
TRBJ2-6	-	TRBV9	18	TRBD1	CASSDAGTGPSGANVLTF	TGTGCCAGCAGCGACGCCGGGACAGGCCCCTCTGGGGCCAACGTCCTGACTTTC